This TCR beta chain was profiled in a study of T cell responses to AZD1222 COVID-19 vaccine. V lost 7 bases to trimming and J lost 5 bases; unmatched junction nucleotides: 14. The CDR3 has 15 amino acids. CDR1 is SGDLS and CDR2 is YYNGEE in the germline V gene. Overall study findings and caveats: Nearly half of the spike-specific TCRs reportedly recognize variant regions that carry no mutations.

Details on this clone: Its antigen is unknown.

Only in-frame clones appear in the TCRdb table, and some are missing; sequencing was by immunoSEQ multiplex PCR. The table includes about 110,000 clones, around 90% detected once. The source of this sequence is an adult in good health. V gene TRBV9 combines with J gene TRBJ1-1; 7 bases map to TRBD1. This specimen was peripheral blood, taken on day 0 of MenACWY control vaccination. The CDR3 sequence: CASSQTGDLWTEAFF. The CDR3 region has the DNA TGTGCCAGCTCTCAAACAGGGGATTTATGGACTGAAGCTTTCTTT.